This record covers a single T cell receptor (beta chain). This sample was included in a study of blood T cell repertoires in COVID-19. The V end was cut by 1 base, the J end by 4 bases, with 9 bases between. The CDR3 runs 14 residues. Germline V gives CDR1 LGHNT, CDR2 FRNRAP. Measured with immunoSEQ multiplex PCR; TCRdb has only the in-frame clones, and not every one. In the table there are about 140,000 clones, approximately 80% of which are singletons. Categorization into cohorts depended on clinical history that participants reported. The chain is built from TRBV12-5 and TRBJ2-3; tentatively, D is TRBD1 (6 bases). The specimen sequenced was PBMCs or T cells enriched from blood (not recorded which). The sequence came from a woman aged 18 to 35 who had been exposed to COVID-19. CDR3 loop: CASGLETGADTQYF. The CDR3 DNA follows: TGTGCTAGTGGTTTGGAGACAGGTGCAGATACGCAGTATTTT.